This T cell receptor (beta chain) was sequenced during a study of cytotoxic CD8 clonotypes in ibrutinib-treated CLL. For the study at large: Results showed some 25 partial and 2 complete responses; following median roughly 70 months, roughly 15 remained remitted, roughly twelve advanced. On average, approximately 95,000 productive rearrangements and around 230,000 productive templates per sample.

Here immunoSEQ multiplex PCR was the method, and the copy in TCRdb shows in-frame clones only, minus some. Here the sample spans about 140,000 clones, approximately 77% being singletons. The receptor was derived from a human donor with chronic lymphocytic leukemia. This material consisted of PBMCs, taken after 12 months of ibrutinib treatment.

The CDR3 DNA is TGTGCCAGCAGCTTAGCCGGGGGCTTGGAGACCCAGTACTTC. It yields the protein CASSLAGGLETQYF. The gene calls are TRBV7-7 and TRBJ2-5; D tentatively fits TRBD1 or TRBD2 (6 bases each). The germline gives CDR1 SSHAT, CDR2 FNYEAQ (reference sequence). The CDR3 is 14 amino acids. With 0 bases removed from V and 5 bases from J, the gap between germline ends came to 10 bases.